The T cell receptor beta chain under discussion was sequenced for a study of T cell clonotyping in hematopoietic cell transplantation. General study points: At the given depth, recipient repertoires were over 95% de novo clonotypes.

V lost 2 bases, J lost 2 bases, and 11 bases stayed unmatched. CDR3 length equals 17 residues. Germline CDR1 reads ENHRY; CDR2 reads SYGVKD. This clone occurred once. Its specificity is unknown. Profiled with immunoSEQ multiplex PCR; TCRdb holds only in-frame clones, not every one. This sample has roughly 14,000 clones, with roughly 88% found just once. This receptor was taken from a woman aged 40 to 49 in good health. Some clones in this sample may be carry-over from other donors' samples. Sequences were obtained from peripheral blood mononuclear cells. This chain uses TRBV10-3 with TRBJ2-5; 7 bases are a match to TRBD2. The CDR3 sequence: CAISEPGGGIIQETQYF. CDR3 in DNA: TGTGCCATCAGTGAGCCGGGGGGAGGAATCATTCAAGAGACCCAGTACTTC.